Shown below are 22 T cell receptor beta chains from a single sample sequenced in a study of identical twins. TCRdb reprocessed the 5' RACE reads via MiXCR and lists one record per CDR3 protein. The repertoire has some 500,000 distinct CDR3 sequences, 14% of them found once; the top ten carry about 1%. The same specimen was also included in a second study, on yellow fever vaccine responses in identical twins.

Input material: CD4+ T cells sorted from blood. These receptors came from a woman younger than 30 in good health.

This clonotype was observed at least ten times. This sequence joins TRBV7-2 and TRBJ2-7, with a weak D call TRBD1 (5 bases). The V gene lost 6 bases and the J gene lost 1 base, with 7 bases spanning the gap. CDR3 length: 12 residues. Germline CDR1 SGHTA, CDR2 FQGNSA. CDR3 protein: CASRTDSYEQYF. DNA for the CDR3: TGTGCCAGCAGGACAGATTCCTACGAGCAGTACTTC.

The chain is built from TRBV7-9 and TRBJ2-7; either TRBD1 or TRBD2 may supply D (5 bases each). Between the trimmed V and J ends, which lost 9 bases and 5 bases, there was a span of 29 bases. From germline, CDR1 is SEHNR and CDR2 FQNEAQ (reference sequence). This CDR3 has 17 amino acids. CDR3 sequence reads: CASSRYNTGTAPNEQYF. CDR3 DNA sequence: TGTGCCAGTTCACGATATAATACCGGGACCGCGCCTAACGAGCAGTACTTC. Using reference TRBV7-9 and TRBJ2-7 for the parts outside the CDR3, the full variable domain is DTGVSQNPRHKITKRGQNVTFRCDPISEHNRLYWYRQTLGQGPEFLTYFQNEAQLEKSRLLSDRFSAERPKGSFSTLEIQRTEQGDSAMYLCASSRYNTGTAPNEQYFGPGTRLTVT.

The chain employs TRBV3-1 and TRBJ2-1, with 7 bases lining up with TRBD2. The CDR3 runs to 15 residues. Germline CDR1 is LGHDT and CDR2 is YNNKEL (reference sequence). V lost 1 base, J lost 6 bases, and 6 bases stayed unmatched. In nucleotides, the CDR3 is TGTGCCAGCAGCCAAGTGGGACTACAATCCAATGAGCAGTTCTTC. This translates into CASSQVGLQSNEQFF.

For the CDR3, the DNA is TGTGCCAGTAGTATCACTAGCGGGAAACACAATGAGCAGTTCTTC. Its translation: CASSITSGKHNEQFF. The genes are TRBV19 and TRBJ2-1; TRBD2 matches 10 bases. The germline V gene has CDR1 LNHDA and CDR2 SQIVND (reference sequence). This CDR3 contains 15 residues. J lost 5 bases, V lost 3 bases, and 4 bases had no gene match.

The V gene is TRBV7-3, the J gene TRBJ2-3; D is perhaps TRBD1 (6 bases). Trimming removed 4 bases from V and 6 bases from J, with 14 bases in between. CDR1 and CDR2 from the germline V gene are SGHTA and FQGTGA. This CDR3 has 14 residues. The CDR3 region has the DNA TGTGCCAGCAGCTACCCAGGGGCCCGGGATACGCAGTATTTT. Its protein product is CASSYPGARDTQYF.

This chain joins TRBV6-1 and TRBJ2-1; 10 nucleotides align to TRBD1. This CDR3 contains 13 residues. Looked up from germline, CDR1 is MNHNS and CDR2 is SASEGT. V trimming: 6 bases; J trimming: 9 bases; junction bases outside the gene matches: 5. The CDR3 region is CASRRQGAGEQFF. The CDR3 bases are TGTGCCAGCAGGAGACAGGGGGCGGGTGAGCAGTTCTTC.

This clonotype appeared many times. The gene calls are TRBV12-3 or TRBV12-4 and TRBJ1-5; 10 nucleotides match TRBD1. The V gene end was trimmed by 7 bases and the J gene end by 2 bases; junction bases not matched to a gene: 5. The CDR3 runs to 15 residues. CDR3 residues: CASTLTGGGNQPQHF. For the CDR3, the DNA is TGTGCCAGCACGCTGACAGGGGGCGGCAATCAGCCCCAGCATTTT.

The chain links TRBV14 to TRBJ2-1; D gene ambiguous. The V gene lost 1 base and the J gene lost 9 bases, with 4 bases spanning the gap. Germline V gene lookup returns CDR1 SGHDN and CDR2 FVKESK. The CDR3 is 11 residues long. CDR3 DNA: TGTGCCAGCAGCCAAGTTGCTGAGCAGTTCTTC. Encoded protein: CASSQVAEQFF.

This clonotype showed up just a few times. The chain couples TRBV7-8 to TRBJ1-5; D call uncertain. The CDR3 is 15 residues long. CDR1 and CDR2 from the germline V gene are SGHVS and FQNEAQ. The germline V and J ends were trimmed by 2 bases and 0 bases, with 8 bases remaining between them. CDR3 in DNA: TGTGCCAGCAGCTTAAGTTGGGATAGCAATCAGCCCCAGCATTTT. Protein product: CASSLSWDSNQPQHF.

This clonotype turned up a few times. The chain has TRBV7-2 and TRBJ2-1; D is unclear. Germline CDR1 and CDR2: SGHTA and FQGNSA. The CDR3 runs 13 residues. V dropped 4 bases and J dropped 8 bases, with 12 bases sitting between them. This CDR3 is CASSWDRSYEQFF. Here the CDR3 DNA reads TGTGCCAGCAGCTGGGATCGTTCCTATGAGCAGTTCTTC.

V is TRBV3-1 and J is TRBJ1-2; 10 bases are a match to TRBD1. Trimming took 5 bases from V and 3 from J; bases not matched to a gene: 6. The CDR3 has 15 residues. CDR1 is LGHDT, CDR2 YNNKEL, per germline (reference sequence). CDR3 loop: CASSARDRGDYGYTF. The CDR3 DNA reads TGTGCCAGCAGCGCCAGGGACAGGGGCGACTATGGCTACACCTTC.

The chain uses TRBV5-1 and TRBJ2-2; no reliable D call. Deletions cut 4 bases from V and 1 base from J, with 5 bases between. The length of the CDR3 is 13 residues. In germline, CDR1 is SGHRS, CDR2 YFSETQ. In nucleotides, the CDR3 is TGCGCCAGCAGCGTTCTGAACACCGGGGAGCTGTTTTTT. Protein product: CASSVLNTGELFF.

This clonotype was counted a few times. This chain uses TRBV6-1 with TRBJ1-4; D ambiguous. Germline V gene data show CDR1 as MNHNS and CDR2 as SASEGT. The CDR3 is 13 amino acids. Between the trimmed V and J ends, which lost 7 bases and 3 bases, there was a span of 9 bases. CDR3 sequence reads: CASTSYPNEKLFF. CDR3 bases: TGTGCCAGCACCTCCTATCCTAATGAAAAACTGTTTTTT.

The chain combines TRBV12-3 or TRBV12-4 with TRBJ2-1; TRBD2 matches at 13 bases. The CDR3 loop spans 20 amino acids. The junction had 17 bases not matched to a gene; V was cut back by 3 bases and J by 6 bases. CDR3: CASSFDTSGGVATSANEQFF. The CDR3 DNA follows: TGTGCCAGCAGTTTTGATACTAGCGGGGGGGTCGCCACATCCGCCAATGAGCAGTTCTTC.

This rearrangement joins TRBV5-1 to TRBJ2-1; 9 nucleotides line up with TRBD1. The germline V gene encodes CDR1 SGHRS and CDR2 YFSETQ. Unmatched junction bases numbered 15, after V lost 0 bases and J lost 5 bases. CDR3 length: 19 residues. CDR3 amino acids: CASSLGGKVQGAFDNEQFF. CDR3 in DNA: TGCGCCAGCAGCTTGGGCGGGAAGGTACAGGGGGCATTTGACAATGAGCAGTTCTTC.

The genes are TRBV11-2 and TRBJ2-2; the D is unclear. V was cut by 0 bases and J by 3 bases, with 11 bases left in between. The germline CDR1 and CDR2 sequences are SGHAT and FQNNGV. CDR3 size: 16 residues. CDR3 sequence reads: CASSLDHPLYTGELFF. The CDR3 nucleotides read TGTGCCAGCAGCTTAGATCACCCCCTCTACACCGGGGAGCTGTTTTTT.

The CDR3 here is CSAGLAGRSTDTQYF. The CDR3 DNA reads as TGCAGTGCTGGATTAGCGGGGAGGAGCACAGATACGCAGTATTTT. V usage is TRBV20-1 and J usage is TRBJ2-3; 8 bases match TRBD2. This CDR3 is built from 15 residues. With 5 bases clipped from V and 0 bases from J, the junction kept 7 bases outside the gene matches. Germline V CDR1 and CDR2: DFQATT, SNEGSKA (reference sequence).

The rearrangement links TRBV7-2 to TRBJ2-4; D may be TRBD1 (5 bases). The CDR3 consists of 14 residues. Trimming left V 4 bases short and J 2 bases short, with 9 bases between. Germline CDR1 SGHTA, CDR2 FQGNSA. CDR3 region: CASSSDSPKNIQYF. The CDR3 bases are TGTGCCAGCAGCTCAGACAGCCCCAAAAACATTCAGTACTTC. Together with reference TRBV7-2 and TRBJ2-4, the CDR3 gives the full variable domain: GAGVSQSPSNKVTEKGKDVELRCDPISGHTALYWYRQSLGQGLEFLIYFQGNSAPDKSGLPSDRFSAERTGGSVSTLTIQRTQQEDSAVYLCASSSDSPKNIQYFGAGTRLSVL.

This clonotype was picked up a small number of times. This chain uses TRBV7-9 with TRBJ2-7, with 7 nucleotides matching TRBD1. This CDR3 region has 15 residues. Unmatched junction bases numbered 8, after V lost 5 bases and J lost 1 base. CDR1 and CDR2 from the germline V gene are SEHNR and FQNEAQ (reference sequence). The CDR3 DNA follows: TGTGCCAGCAGCCTAAGACAGGGATGGTCCTACGAGCAGTACTTC. Protein sequence: CASSLRQGWSYEQYF.

The chain has TRBV28 and TRBJ2-6; TRBD1 matches 11 bases. Germline V gene data show CDR1 as MDHEN and CDR2 as SYDVKM. CDR3 length: 17 amino acids. V lost 8 bases, J lost 1 base, and 7 bases stayed unmatched. CDR3 residues: CASGPGTGGSGANVLTF. In DNA form, the CDR3 reads TGTGCCAGCGGCCCCGGGACAGGGGGTTCTGGGGCCAACGTCCTGACTTTC.

At least ten counts were recorded for this clonotype. This chain connects TRBV4-2 to TRBJ2-1, with 14 positions matching TRBD2. The V gene end was trimmed by 5 bases and the J gene end by 15 bases; junction bases not matched to a gene: 6. This CDR3 spans 13 amino acids. Germline CDR1 LGHNA, CDR2 YNFKEQ. CDR3 in amino acids: CASSSGLAGDLFF. The CDR3, as DNA: TGTGCCAGCAGCTCGGGACTAGCGGGAGATTTGTTCTTC.

This clonotype was counted at least ten times. The chain employs TRBV10-3 and TRBJ1-1; D not resolved. Germline V CDR1 and CDR2: ENHRY, SYGVKD. V dropped 4 bases and J dropped 0 bases, with 6 bases sitting between them. There are 13 residues in the CDR3. This CDR3 reads CAISGNLNTEAFF. The CDR3 DNA reads as TGTGCCATCAGTGGTAATTTGAACACTGAAGCTTTCTTT.